The clone carrying this T cell receptor (beta chain) was detected only a few times. Its target is not known. The study made its TCR cDNA through 5'RACE template switching. That step introduced a universal primer site along with UMIs. MiXCR was run by TCRdb on the 5' RACE reads, yielding one entry per CDR3 protein. The table includes roughly 520,000 distinct CDR3 sequences, roughly a fifth detected once. The sample comes from a study of T cells after yellow fever vaccination. General observations from the study: Researchers report a weaker secondary response that nonetheless peaked faster, day 5 versus 15.

Trimming cost V 5 bases and J 8 bases; bases outside gene matches: 13. Germline lookup yields CDR1 MNHNS and CDR2 SASEGT. The CDR3 totals 15 residues. This rearrangement joins TRBV6-1 to TRBJ1-2, with TRBD1 matching 8 bases. This clonotype was obtained from a man between 18 and 29 years old who received the YFV17D yellow fever vaccine. Sequences were derived from PBMCs, sampled approximately 20 days after the first yellow fever vaccination. The CDR3 loop is CASSNSGTGLGGYTF. The CDR3 nucleotides read TGTGCCAGCAGTAATTCCGGGACAGGTTTAGGAGGCTACACCTTC.